These 14 T cell receptor beta chains share one sample of origin, sequenced in a study of kidney transplant recipient with SARS-CoV-2 infection. A single record per CDR3 protein comes from TCRdb applying MiXCR to the reads. The sample holds roughly 250,000 distinct CDR3 sequences, about 30% seen once. Sequencing was performed on a blood sample, taken at baseline and around day 120 from a kidney transplant recipient. All receptors come from a young adult male patient who had COVID-19 and was a kidney transplant recipient. These T cells may partly come from the graft donor.

On this clonotype itself: A much larger clone lies one base from this, so it may be a read error. The chain links TRBV19 to TRBJ2-7; a possible D gene is TRBD2 (6 bases). The length of the CDR3 is 14 residues. Germline V CDR1 and CDR2: LNHDA, SQIVND (reference sequence). The CDR3 reads CASSAGRASYERYF. The CDR3 coding sequence is TGTGCCAGTAGTGCGGGACGAGCCTCCTACGAGCGGTACTTC.

This clonotype was detected many times. The rearrangement joins TRBV28 to TRBJ1-2; maybe TRBD1 (6 bases). CDR3 length: 13 residues. The germline V gene has CDR1 MDHEN and CDR2 SYDVKM. V lost 1 base and J lost 7, with 10 bases in between. The CDR3 sequence: CASSLSAGAGYTF. CDR3 coding DNA: TGTGCCAGCAGTTTATCGGCAGGGGCTGGCTACACCTTC.

Notes on this clonotype: A much larger clone differs from this one at a single base, so this may be a read error. The J gene is TRBJ1-4, the V gene TRBV3-1, with a weak D call TRBD1 (5 bases). The CDR3 is made up of 15 amino acids. In germline, CDR1 is LGHDT, CDR2 YNNKEL (reference sequence). CDR3 residues: CACSRTWDAFEKLFF. CDR3 nucleotide sequence: TGTGCCTGCAGCCGGACGTGGGACGCCTTTGAAAAACTGTTTTTT. Based on the CDR3 plus reference TRBV3-1 and TRBJ1-4, the full variable domain is DTAVSQTPKYLVTQMGNDKSIKCEQNLGHDTMYWYKQDSKKFLKIMFSYNNKELIINETVPNRFSPKSPDKAHLNLHINSLELGDSAVYFCACSRTWDAFEKLFFGSGTQLSVL.

This clonotype came up many times. The chain carries TRBV2 and TRBJ1-4; D unresolved. V was pared by 6 bases and J by 5 bases, with 10 bases between. The CDR3 contains 13 residues. The V gene's germline CDR1 is SNHLY and CDR2 FYNNEI. The chain's CDR3 is CASRGGVNEKLFF. The CDR3 DNA is TGTGCCAGCAGGGGCGGGGTGAATGAAAAACTGTTTTTT.

A note on this clonotype: A much larger clone differs from this one at a single base, so this may be a read error. This chain's CDR3 is CATWEPTPSYEQYF. As DNA, the CDR3 is TGTGCCACCTGGGAACCGACGCCCTCCTACGAGCAGTACTTC. This sequence joins TRBV6-1 and TRBJ2-7; D not certain. Germline V CDR1 and CDR2: MNHNS, SASEGT. The CDR3 is 14 amino acids. Deletions cut 10 bases from V and 0 bases from J, with 16 bases between.

Of note for this clonotype: Being one base from a much bigger clone, this may be a read error. The rearrangement uses TRBV5-4 and TRBJ2-5; TRBD1 matches at 7 bases. This CDR3 is built from 15 residues. Germline V gene sequence: CDR1 SGHNT, CDR2 YYREEE (reference sequence). V shed 4 bases, J shed 2 bases, and the junction held 8 bases outside the gene matches. CDR3 nucleotides: TGTGCCAGCAGCCCGCCGACAGGGTCACAAGAGACCCAGTACTTC. Translating it yields CASSPPTGSQETQYF.

Of note for this clonotype: This may be a read error: a much more frequent sequence differs by one nucleotide. A read error is likely, as this CDR3 ends without the conserved phenylalanine or tryptophan. CDR3 amino acids: CASSLLRGTEAFS. The DNA for the CDR3 is TGTGCCAGCAGCTTATTAAGGGGCACTGAAGCTTTCTCT. The chain couples TRBV13 to TRBJ1-1, with D possibly being TRBD1 (5 bases). V lost 2 bases to trimming and J lost 4 bases, with 8 bases between them. The V gene's germline CDR1 is PRHDT and CDR2 FYEKMQ (reference sequence). The length of the CDR3 is 13 residues.

To note about this clonotype: This may come from a read error, since a much larger clone is one base off. The CDR3 end shows no conserved phenylalanine or tryptophan, and so a read error is likely. The gene calls are TRBV5-4 and TRBJ1-2; 8 bases fit TRBD1. The CDR3 runs to 17 residues. The trim removed 0 bases at V and 4 bases at J, leaving 11 bases unmatched. Germline CDR1 SGHNT, CDR2 YYREEE (reference sequence). CDR3 sequence (DNA): TGTGCCAGCAGCTTGGCCCCTGGCAGGGGGCTGGGCTATGGCTACACCTCC. Translation gives CASSLAPGRGLGYGYTS.

At least ten counts were recorded for this clonotype. The rearrangement joins TRBV18 to TRBJ2-7; D not resolved. Germline values: CDR1 KGHSH, CDR2 LQKENI. V was clipped by 6 bases and J by 1 base, with 16 bases between them. The CDR3 has 15 residues. CDR3 DNA: TGTGCCAGCTCGCGCACCCAAACAAGATCCTACGAGCAGTACTTC. It codes for CASSRTQTRSYEQYF.

This clonotype was counted at least ten times. In DNA form, the CDR3 reads TGCGCCAGCTTCGGCAGCCTTAACACCGGGGAGCTGTTTTTT. As protein: CASFGSLNTGELFF. This chain joins TRBV5-1 and TRBJ2-2, with D unclear. This CDR3 region has 14 residues. Germline V gene data show CDR1 as SGHRS and CDR2 as YFSETQ. V lost 7 bases and J 2 bases, leaving 12 bases between the germline ends.

There are a few counts of this clonotype. CDR3 DNA: TGTGCCAGCGGCTCCGAGGGGACGAACACTGAAGCTTTCTTT. It codes for CASGSEGTNTEAFF. This chain joins TRBV5-8 and TRBJ1-1; possibly TRBD1 for D (5 bases). CDR3 length: 14 residues. Trimming shortened V by 7 bases and J by 1 base, and 14 bases separated the two germline ends. Germline V gene lookup returns CDR1 SGHTS and CDR2 YDEGEE.

This clonotype has ten or more counts. The chain employs TRBV6-6 and TRBJ1-2; D unclear. V was trimmed by 5 bases and J by 4 bases, leaving 23 bases between them. CDR3 length: 17 residues. CDR1 is MNHNY and CDR2 is SVGAGI in the germline V gene (reference sequence). In nucleotides, the CDR3 is TGTGCCAGCAGTGCGCAGCAAGGTGGGAGAAAGACCTATGGCTACACCTTC. This gives the protein CASSAQQGGRKTYGYTF.

This clonotype showed up just once. A read error is possible here, since a much larger clone lies one base away. This rearrangement joins TRBV5-5 to TRBJ1-6, with D possibly TRBD1 on 5 matching bases. The CDR3 loop spans 18 amino acids. Between the trimmed V and J ends, which lost 4 bases and 5 bases, there was a span of 22 bases. Germline CDR1 and CDR2: SGHKS and YYEKEE (reference sequence). The CDR3: CASSRRTRGIVDNSPLHF. CDR3 nucleotide sequence: TGTGCCAGCAGCAGGAGGACAAGGGGAATTGTGGATAATTCACCCCTCCACTTT.

At least ten counts were recorded for this clonotype. The V gene is TRBV5-1, the J gene TRBJ2-1; perhaps TRBD2 as D (7 bases). CDR3 length equals 16 residues. CDR1 SGHRS and CDR2 YFSETQ come from the germline V gene. V dropped 5 bases and J dropped 1 base, with 16 bases sitting between them. As DNA, the CDR3 is TGCGCCAGCAGTCCTGGGGGCGGGAGATCCTACAATGAGCAGTTCTTC. This codes for CASSPGGGRSYNEQFF.